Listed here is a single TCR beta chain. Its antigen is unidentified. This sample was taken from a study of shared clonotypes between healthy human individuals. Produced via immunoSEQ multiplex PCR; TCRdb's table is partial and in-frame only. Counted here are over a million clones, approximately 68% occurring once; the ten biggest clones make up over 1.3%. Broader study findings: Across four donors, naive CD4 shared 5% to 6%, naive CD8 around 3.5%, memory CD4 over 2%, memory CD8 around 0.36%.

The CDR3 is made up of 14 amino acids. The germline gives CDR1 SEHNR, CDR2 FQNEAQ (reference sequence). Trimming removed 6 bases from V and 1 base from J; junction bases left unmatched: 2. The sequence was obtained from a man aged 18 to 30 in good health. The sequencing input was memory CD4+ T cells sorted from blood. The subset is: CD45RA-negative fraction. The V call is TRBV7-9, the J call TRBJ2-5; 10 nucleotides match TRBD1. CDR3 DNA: TGTGCCAGCAGAAGGACAGGGGGCCAAGAGACCCAGTACTTC. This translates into CASRRTGGQETQYF.